This TCR beta chain was found in a study of blood T cell repertoires in COVID-19. In the study overall: The cDNA or gDNA used as material had been derived from T cells, B-cell-depleted T cells, or PBMCs.

This clone rates as medium-sized. The method was immunoSEQ multiplex PCR; TCRdb's version includes in-frame clones alone and lacks a portion of them. The sample yields some 11,000 clones, roughly four fifths seen once. V was pared by 5 bases and J by 4 bases, with 9 bases of the junction left unmatched. This CDR3 has 16 residues. Germline V lookup: CDR1 SSHAT, CDR2 FNYEAQ (reference sequence). This TCR derives from a human donor in a cohort sampled during active COVID-19. This rearrangement joins TRBV7-7 to TRBJ1-4; TRBD1 matches at 8 bases. Sequenced material: peripheral blood. The CDR3 sequence is CASSQGTGGVNEKLFF. For the CDR3, the DNA is TGTGCCAGCAGCCAGGGGACAGGCGGGGTTAATGAAAAACTGTTTTTT.